A selection of T cell receptor beta chains follows, all from one sample in a study of long-term antiretroviral therapy in people with HIV. Sequenced by immunoSEQ multiplex PCR; TCRdb stores in-frame clones only, minus some. The data hold more than 35,000 clones, with 75% to 90% observed a single time. The sample here was unsorted PBMCs, taken just before starting antiretroviral therapy. These receptors came from a woman under 30 with HIV. Both conserved end residues are trimmed from each CDR3. Each record gives: J gene, D gene, V gene, CDR3 protein. D genes are given only for firm matches.

>TRBJ2-7|.|TRBV4-3
ASSQDLLQRSYEQY
>TRBJ2-1|.|TRBV28
ASSSRDSTHNEQF
>TRBJ2-1|.|TRBV9
ASNQGREDNEQF
>TRBJ2-3|.|TRBV27
ASSFQGDTQY
>TRBJ1-1|.|TRBV19
ASSTDADGRNTEAF
>TRBJ2-3|.|TRBV5-1
ASSLERTSTDTQY
>TRBJ2-2|TRBD2|TRBV4-3
ASSQDNSGALNTGELF
>TRBJ2-2|.|TRBV7-3
ASSLVSGTLLGELF
>TRBJ2-5|.|TRBV4-1
ASQQAVAAARETQY
>TRBJ2-7|.|TRBV10-3
AISDDSFPYEQY
>TRBJ2-7|TRBD2|TRBV9
ASSVGGRVDEQY